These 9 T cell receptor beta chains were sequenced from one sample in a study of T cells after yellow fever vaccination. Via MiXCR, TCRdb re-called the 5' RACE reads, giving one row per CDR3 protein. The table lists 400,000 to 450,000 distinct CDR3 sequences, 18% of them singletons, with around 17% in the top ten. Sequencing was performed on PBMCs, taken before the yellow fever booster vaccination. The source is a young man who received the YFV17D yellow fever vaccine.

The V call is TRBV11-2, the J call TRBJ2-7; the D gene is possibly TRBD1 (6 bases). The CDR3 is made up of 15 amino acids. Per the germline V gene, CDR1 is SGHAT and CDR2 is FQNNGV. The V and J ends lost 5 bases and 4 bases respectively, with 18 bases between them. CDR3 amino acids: CASSAQTGDAYEQYF. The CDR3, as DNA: TGTGCCAGCAGCGCCCAGACAGGAGACGCTTACGAGCAGTACTTC.

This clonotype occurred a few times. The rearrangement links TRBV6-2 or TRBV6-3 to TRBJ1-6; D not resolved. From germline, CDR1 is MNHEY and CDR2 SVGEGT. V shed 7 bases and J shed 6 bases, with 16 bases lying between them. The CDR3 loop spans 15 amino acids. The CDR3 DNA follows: TGTGCCAGCACCGACGACGGAGACCTTAATTCACCCCTCCACTTT. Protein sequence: CASTDDGDLNSPLHF.

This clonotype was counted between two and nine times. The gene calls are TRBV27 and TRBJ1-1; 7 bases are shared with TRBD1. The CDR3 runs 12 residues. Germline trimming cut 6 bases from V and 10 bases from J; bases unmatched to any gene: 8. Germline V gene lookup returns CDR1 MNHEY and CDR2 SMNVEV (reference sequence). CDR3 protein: CASSEGGLGAFF. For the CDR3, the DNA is TGTGCCAGCAGCGAAGGGGGCTTGGGAGCTTTCTTT.

CDR3 loop: CAITSPGRTDTQYF. In DNA form, the CDR3 reads TGTGCCATCACCTCGCCGGGACGCACAGATACGCAGTATTTT. This chain joins TRBV10-3 and TRBJ2-3; D tentatively fits TRBD1 or TRBD2 (5 bases each). The CDR3 extends over 14 amino acids. The germline gives CDR1 ENHRY, CDR2 SYGVKD. Trimming removed 7 bases from V and 1 base from J, with 12 bases in between.

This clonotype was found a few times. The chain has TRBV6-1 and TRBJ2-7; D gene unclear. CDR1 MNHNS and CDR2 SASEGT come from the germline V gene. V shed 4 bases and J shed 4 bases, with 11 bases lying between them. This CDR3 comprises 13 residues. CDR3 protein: CASSGPSGYEQYF. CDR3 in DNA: TGTGCCAGCAGTGGGCCGTCTGGATACGAGCAGTACTTC.

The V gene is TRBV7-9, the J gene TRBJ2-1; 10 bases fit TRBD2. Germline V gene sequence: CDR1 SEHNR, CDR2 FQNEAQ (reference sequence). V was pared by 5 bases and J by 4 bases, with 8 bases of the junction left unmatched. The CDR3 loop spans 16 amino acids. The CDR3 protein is CASSPTAGGVYNEQFF. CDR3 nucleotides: TGTGCCAGCAGCCCGACAGCGGGGGGGGTTTACAATGAGCAGTTCTTC.

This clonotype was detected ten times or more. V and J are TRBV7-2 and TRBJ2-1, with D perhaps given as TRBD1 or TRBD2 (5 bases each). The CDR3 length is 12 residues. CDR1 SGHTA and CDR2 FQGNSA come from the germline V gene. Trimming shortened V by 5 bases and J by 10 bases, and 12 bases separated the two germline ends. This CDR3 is CASSPREGEQFF. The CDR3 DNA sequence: TGTGCCAGCAGCCCACGAGAGGGGGAGCAGTTCTTC. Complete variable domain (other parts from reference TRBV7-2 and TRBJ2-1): GAGVSQSPSNKVTEKGKDVELRCDPISGHTALYWYRQSLGQGLEFLIYFQGNSAPDKSGLPSDRFSAERTGGSVSTLTIQRTQQEDSAVYLCASSPREGEQFFGPGTRLTVL.

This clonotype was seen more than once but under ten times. This CDR3 is CASSLGLAAGPGELFF. CDR3 bases: TGTGCCAGCAGCTTAGGACTAGCGGCAGGACCCGGGGAGCTGTTTTTT. The chain is built from TRBV5-6 and TRBJ2-2, with 10 bases that match TRBD2. This CDR3 is built from 16 residues. Unmatched junction bases numbered 7, after V lost 2 bases and J lost 6 bases. The germline CDR1 and CDR2 sequences are SGHDT and YYEEEE.

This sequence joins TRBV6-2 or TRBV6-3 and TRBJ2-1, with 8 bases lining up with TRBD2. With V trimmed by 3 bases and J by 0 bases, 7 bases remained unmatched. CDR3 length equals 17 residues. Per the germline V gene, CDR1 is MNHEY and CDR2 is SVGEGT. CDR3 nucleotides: TGTGCCAGCAGTTATTTGTGGCGGGGGGTCTCCTACAATGAGCAGTTCTTC. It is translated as CASSYLWRGVSYNEQFF.